This TCR beta chain was identified during a study of blood T cells in healthy people across ages. Study findings and constraints: Using unsorted PBMCs precluded a conclusive naive versus antigen-experienced comparison.

A sample-barcoded 5' primer and a J-beta primer mix were used in a second PCR of roughly 6 to 11 cycles. MiXCR, run by TCRdb on the 5' RACE reads, gives a single entry per CDR3 protein. This table has over a million distinct CDR3 sequences, 40% to 45% appearing once. At least 7 million PBMCs were isolated per sample. The total RNA that was extracted per sample amounted to at least 5 micrograms. Trimming left V 11 bases short and J 4 bases short, with 14 bases between. This CDR3 is built from 12 residues. In germline, CDR1 is MGHDK, CDR2 SYGVNS. Worth noting for this clonotype: Its antigen is currently unknown.

This clonotype was obtained from a woman younger than 30 in good health. The rearrangement uses TRBV25-1 and TRBJ1-1; D is ambiguous. Input material: blood. CDR3: CARTRTGTEAFF. The CDR3 coding sequence is TGTGCCCGCACCCGGACGGGCACTGAAGCTTTCTTT.